Listed here is a single T cell receptor beta chain. The antigen remains unidentified. The data stem from a study of T-cell memory formation after mild COVID-19. Trimming left V 4 bases short and J 8 bases short, with 13 bases between. Germline-derived CDR1 and CDR2 are SGHVS and FQNEAQ. This CDR3 is 13 amino acids long. Findings and limits, study-wide: Pre-infection memory held some responding clones, suggesting pre-existing cross-reactive T cells responded.

TCRdb redid the calling of the 5' RACE reads with MiXCR, one entry per CDR3 protein. The table lists 550,000 to 600,000 distinct CDR3 sequences, about 20% of them singletons, with approximately 8.4% in the top ten. This receptor was identified in an adult woman who had mild COVID-19 (a few samples of this study predate the infection). Cell type and time point are not known. The sample comprised PBMCs or a T cell subset sorted from them (not recorded which). V is TRBV7-8 and J is TRBJ2-3; the D is unclear. The DNA for the CDR3 is TGTGCCAGCAGCTCCCGGGCTTTGGGTACGCAGTATTTT. It encodes CASSSRALGTQYF.